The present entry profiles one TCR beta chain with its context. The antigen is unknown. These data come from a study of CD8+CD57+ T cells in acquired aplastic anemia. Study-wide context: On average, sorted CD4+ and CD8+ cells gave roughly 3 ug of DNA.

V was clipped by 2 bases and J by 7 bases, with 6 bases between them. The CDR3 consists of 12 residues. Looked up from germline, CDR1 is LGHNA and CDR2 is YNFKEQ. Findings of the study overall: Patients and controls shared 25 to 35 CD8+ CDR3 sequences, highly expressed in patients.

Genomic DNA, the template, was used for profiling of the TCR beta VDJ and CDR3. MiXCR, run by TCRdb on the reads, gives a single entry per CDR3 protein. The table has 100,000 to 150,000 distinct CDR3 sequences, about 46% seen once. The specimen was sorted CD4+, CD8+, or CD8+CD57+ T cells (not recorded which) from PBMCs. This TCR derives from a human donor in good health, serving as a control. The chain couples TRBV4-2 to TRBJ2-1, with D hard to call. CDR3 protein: CASSQNRNEQFF. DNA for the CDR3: TGTGCCAGCAGCCAAAATAGGAATGAGCAGTTCTTC.